These 15 T cell receptor beta chains share one sample of origin, sequenced in a study of cytomegalovirus exposure and HLA in healthy donors. PCR involved 60 Vbeta and 13 Jbeta primers. This table comes from immunoSEQ multiplex PCR, and its TCRdb copy is limited to in-frame clones, with some not included. The table includes fewer than 200,000 clones, 76% detected once. Material: PBMCs. The receptors were sampled from a female donor in good health and CMV-seronegative.

This sequence joins TRBV6-5 and TRBJ1-4, with unresolved D. Germline assignment: CDR1 MNHEY and CDR2 SVGAGI. V dropped 2 bases and J dropped 0 bases, with 7 bases sitting between them. The CDR3 has 15 residues. The CDR3 nucleotides read TGTGCCAGCAGTTACCAAGCGGCAACTAATGAAAAACTGTTTTTT. Translation gives CASSYQAATNEKLFF.

This clone showed up just a few times. The rearrangement joins TRBV15 to TRBJ2-5; D perhaps matches TRBD1 (6 bases). V shed 0 bases and J shed 4 bases, with 9 bases lying between them. This CDR3 is built from 14 residues. Germline V gene data show CDR1 as LNHNV and CDR2 as YYDKDF (reference sequence). CDR3 bases: TGTGCCACCAGCAGAGACAGGGGAAGAGAGACCCAGTACTTC. Amino acids: CATSRDRGRETQYF.

V usage is TRBV29-1 and J usage is TRBJ1-6, with 7 bases fitting TRBD1. This CDR3 contains 14 residues. Looked up from germline, CDR1 is SQVTM and CDR2 is ANQGSEA. The V gene end was trimmed by 4 bases and the J gene end by 5 bases; junction bases not matched to a gene: 5. CDR3 region: CSVGGDSDNSPLHF. In DNA form, the CDR3 reads TGCAGCGTTGGGGGGGACAGCGATAATTCACCCCTCCACTTT.

The J gene is TRBJ2-7, the V gene TRBV10-3; 12 bases line up with TRBD1. The germline V gene encodes CDR1 ENHRY and CDR2 SYGVKD. V gave up 7 bases and J gave up 0 bases; unmatched junction bases: 10. The CDR3 length is 17 residues. The CDR3 sequence is CAIKPGTGGLSSYEQYF. Written as DNA, the CDR3 is TGTGCCATCAAGCCCGGGACAGGGGGCTTAAGCTCCTACGAGCAGTACTTC.

V is TRBV4-2 and J is TRBJ2-2; 9 nucleotides agree with TRBD2. Per germline, CDR1 LGHNA and CDR2 YNFKEQ. The CDR3 extends over 16 amino acids. Germline trimming cut 0 bases from V and 4 bases from J; bases unmatched to any gene: 3. CDR3: CASSQDLAGSTGELFF. The CDR3 bases are TGTGCCAGCAGCCAAGACCTAGCGGGGTCCACCGGGGAGCTGTTTTTT.

This clone was detected a few times. The J gene is TRBJ1-2, the V gene TRBV19, with D perhaps matching TRBD1 (5 bases). Germline assignment: CDR1 LNHDA and CDR2 SQIVND (reference sequence). The CDR3 runs to 16 residues. With 2 bases removed from V and 4 bases from J, the gap between germline ends came to 17 bases. In nucleotides, the CDR3 is TGTGCCAGTAGTATACAGTCGTCAGGGTTGTTCTATGGCTACACCTTC. It specifies CASSIQSSGLFYGYTF.

This clone was observed a single time. V usage is TRBV6-1 and J usage is TRBJ1-2; 9 bases agree with TRBD1. The CDR3 has 15 amino acids. J gave up 3 bases and V 2 bases, and 4 bases lay outside the gene matches. Looked up from germline, CDR1 is MNHNS and CDR2 is SASEGT. The CDR3 protein is CASSEFGTGHYGYTF. CDR3 in DNA: TGTGCCAGCAGTGAATTCGGGACAGGGCACTATGGCTACACCTTC.

In its sample, this clone was seen a few times. The rearrangement uses TRBV6-5 and TRBJ2-7, with TRBD1 matching 11 bases. The germline CDR1 and CDR2 sequences are MNHEY and SVGAGI. V was clipped by 0 bases and J by 2 bases; unmatched bases: 0. The CDR3 is 15 amino acids. CDR3 nucleotides: TGTGCCAGCAGTTACTCGGACAGGGGGCCCTACGAGCAGTACTTC. Its protein is CASSYSDRGPYEQYF.

V gene TRBV9 combines with J gene TRBJ1-2; D unclear. The CDR3 spans 15 residues. The germline V gene has CDR1 SGDLS and CDR2 YYNGEE. Trimming took off 3 bases at V and 0 bases at J, with 12 bases between the two ends. DNA for the CDR3: TGTGCCAGCAGCGCCACCCTCCTACCTAACTATGGCTACACCTTC. Its translation: CASSATLLPNYGYTF.

The rearrangement links TRBV2 to TRBJ2-3; D is unclear. The CDR3 runs to 14 residues. Germline-derived CDR1 and CDR2 are SNHLY and FYNNEI. V lost 8 bases, J lost 2 bases, and 14 bases lay in between. The CDR3 sequence: CASLRGSYTDTQYF. The CDR3 DNA follows: TGTGCCAGCCTCCGCGGTAGCTACACAGATACGCAGTATTTT.

This rearrangement joins TRBV4-3 to TRBJ2-1; maybe TRBD2 (6 bases). The CDR3 is made up of 16 amino acids. V lost 1 base, J lost 9 bases, and 19 bases lay in between. Germline loops: CDR1 LGHNA, CDR2 YSLEER. The CDR3 coding sequence is TGCGCCAGCAGCCAAGTCGGCCTAGCGAAGGAGGGTGAGCAGTTCTTC. Its protein product is CASSQVGLAKEGEQFF.

This clone was seen once. The chain recombines TRBV6-6 with TRBJ1-2; D ambiguous. Germline V gene data show CDR1 as MNHNY and CDR2 as SVGAGI (reference sequence). Trimming shortened V by 7 bases and J by 4 bases, and 13 bases separated the two germline ends. There are 13 residues in the CDR3. CDR3 protein: CASTLIEGYGYTF. The DNA for the CDR3 is TGTGCCAGCACTTTGATCGAGGGCTATGGCTACACCTTC.

This clone came up a few times. This sequence joins TRBV7-9 and TRBJ1-1; perhaps TRBD1 as D (6 bases). Germline loops: CDR1 SEHNR, CDR2 FQNEAQ (reference sequence). This CDR3 is 14 amino acids long. V was cut by 5 bases and J by 5 bases, with 15 bases left in between. The CDR3 loop reads CASSLYLQGTEAFF. In nucleotides, the CDR3 is TGTGCCAGCAGCCTCTACCTACAGGGAACTGAAGCTTTCTTT.

The gene calls are TRBV7-2 and TRBJ1-2; 11 bases are a match to TRBD1. The CDR3 covers 15 residues. Germline V lookup: CDR1 SGHTA, CDR2 FQGNSA. With 5 bases clipped from V and 7 bases from J, the junction kept 9 bases outside the gene matches. The DNA of the CDR3 is TGTGCCAGCAGCCTCCCGCGTGGGACAGGGGGTGGCTACACCTTC. It is translated as CASSLPRGTGGGYTF.

The V gene is TRBV19, the J gene TRBJ2-5; 9 positions match TRBD1. The V gene's germline CDR1 is LNHDA and CDR2 SQIVND (reference sequence). The J segment lost 0 bases and the V segment lost 5 bases, leaving 10 bases of the junction unmatched. The CDR3 is 17 residues long. The DNA for the CDR3 is TGTGCCAGTAGTCATTCCCGGACAGGGGTGGACCAAGAGACCCAGTACTTC. Protein sequence: CASSHSRTGVDQETQYF.